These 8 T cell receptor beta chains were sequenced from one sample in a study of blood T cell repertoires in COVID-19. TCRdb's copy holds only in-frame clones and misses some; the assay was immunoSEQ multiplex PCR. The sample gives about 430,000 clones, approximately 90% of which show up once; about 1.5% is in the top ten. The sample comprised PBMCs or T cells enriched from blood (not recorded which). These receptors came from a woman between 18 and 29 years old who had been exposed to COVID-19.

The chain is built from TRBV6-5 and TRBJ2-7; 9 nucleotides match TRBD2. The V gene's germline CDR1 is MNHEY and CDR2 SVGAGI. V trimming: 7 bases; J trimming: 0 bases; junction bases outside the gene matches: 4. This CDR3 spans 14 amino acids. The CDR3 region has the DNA TGTGCCAGCATCCCGACTAGCGGCTCCTACGAGCAGTACTTC. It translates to CASIPTSGSYEQYF.

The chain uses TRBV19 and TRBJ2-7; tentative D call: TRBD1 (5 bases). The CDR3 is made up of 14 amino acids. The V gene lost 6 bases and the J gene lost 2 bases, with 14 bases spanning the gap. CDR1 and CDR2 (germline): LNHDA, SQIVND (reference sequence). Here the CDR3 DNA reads TGTGCCAGTAGAGTCGACAGCAGAACCTACGAGCAGTACTTC. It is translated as CASRVDSRTYEQYF.

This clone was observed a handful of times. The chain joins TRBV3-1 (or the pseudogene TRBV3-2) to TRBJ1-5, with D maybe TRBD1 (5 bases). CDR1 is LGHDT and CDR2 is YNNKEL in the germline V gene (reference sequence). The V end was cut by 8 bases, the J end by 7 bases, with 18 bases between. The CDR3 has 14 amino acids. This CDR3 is CASGWASRGQPQHF. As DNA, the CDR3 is TGTGCCAGCGGCTGGGCCTCTCGGGGGCAGCCCCAGCATTTT.

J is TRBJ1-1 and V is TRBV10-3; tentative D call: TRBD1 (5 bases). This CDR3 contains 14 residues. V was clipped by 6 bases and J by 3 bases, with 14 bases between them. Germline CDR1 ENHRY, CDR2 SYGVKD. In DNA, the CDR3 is TGTGCCATCAGCCCCTCCGGGACTTACACTGAAGCTTTCTTT. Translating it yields CAISPSGTYTEAFF.

CDR3 DNA sequence: TGTGCCAGCAGCTACTACAGGGGAGAGAGCGCGAATCAGCCCCAGCATTTT. Translation: CASSYYRGESANQPQHF. The chain combines TRBV5-6 with TRBJ1-5; TRBD1 agrees at 7 bases. CDR1 SGHDT and CDR2 YYEEEE come from the germline V gene. The CDR3 spans 17 residues. With V trimmed by 3 bases and J by 4 bases, 13 bases remained unmatched.

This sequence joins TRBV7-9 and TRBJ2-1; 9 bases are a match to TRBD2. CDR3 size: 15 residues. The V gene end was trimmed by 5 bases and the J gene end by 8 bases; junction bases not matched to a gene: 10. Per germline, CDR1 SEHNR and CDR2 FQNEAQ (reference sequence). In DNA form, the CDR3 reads TGTGCCAGCAGCCTAGATAGCGGGAGAGTGGATGAGCAGTTCTTC. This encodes CASSLDSGRVDEQFF.

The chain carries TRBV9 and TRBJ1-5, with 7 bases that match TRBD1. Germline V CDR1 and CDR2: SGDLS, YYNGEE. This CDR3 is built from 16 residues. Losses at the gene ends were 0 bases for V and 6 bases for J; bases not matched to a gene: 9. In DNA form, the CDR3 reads TGTGCCAGCAGCGTAGGCGATCGGGACAGACTTCAGCCCCAGCATTTT. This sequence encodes CASSVGDRDRLQPQHF.

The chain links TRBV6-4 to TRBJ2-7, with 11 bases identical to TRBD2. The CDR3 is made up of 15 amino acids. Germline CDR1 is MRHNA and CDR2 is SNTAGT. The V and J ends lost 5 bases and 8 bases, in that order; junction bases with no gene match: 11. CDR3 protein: CASSPVLAGASQQYF. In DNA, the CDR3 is TGTGCCAGCAGTCCAGTACTAGCGGGGGCTTCGCAGCAGTACTTC.